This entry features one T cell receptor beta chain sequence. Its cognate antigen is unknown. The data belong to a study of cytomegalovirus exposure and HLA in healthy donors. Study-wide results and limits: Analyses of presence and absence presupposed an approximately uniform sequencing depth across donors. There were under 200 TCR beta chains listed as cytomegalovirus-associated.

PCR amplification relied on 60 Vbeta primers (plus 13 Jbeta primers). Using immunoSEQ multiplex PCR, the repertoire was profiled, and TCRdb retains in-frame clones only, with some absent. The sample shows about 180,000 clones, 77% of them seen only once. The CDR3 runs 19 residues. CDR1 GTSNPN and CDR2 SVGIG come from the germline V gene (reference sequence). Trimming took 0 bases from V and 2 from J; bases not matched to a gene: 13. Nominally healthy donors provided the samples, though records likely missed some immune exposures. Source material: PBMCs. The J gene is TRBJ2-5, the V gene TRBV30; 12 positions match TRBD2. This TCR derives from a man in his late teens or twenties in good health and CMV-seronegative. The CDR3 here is CAWSVLARKGLAGQETQYF. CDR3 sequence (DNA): TGTGCCTGGAGTGTACTCGCCCGAAAAGGACTAGCGGGACAAGAGACCCAGTACTTC.